The 30 T cell receptor beta chains in this list originate from one sample, sequenced in a study of cytomegalovirus exposure and HLA in healthy donors. Both 60 Vbeta primers and 13 Jbeta primers went into the PCR. Data came from immunoSEQ multiplex PCR; TCRdb stores just in-frame clones and leaves some out. The table shows fewer than 90,000 clones, with roughly four fifths occurring only once. The sample comprised PBMCs. The source is a man between 25 and 39 years old in good health and CMV-seronegative.

This clone was seen a single time. This rearrangement joins TRBV4-3 to TRBJ2-5, with 10 bases that match TRBD1. Germline assignment: CDR1 LGHNA and CDR2 YSLEER. The CDR3 extends over 16 amino acids. V shed 0 bases and J 1 base; nucleotides not matched to a gene: 2. CDR3 DNA: TGCGCCAGCAGCCAAGACGGGACAGGGGTCCAAGAGACCCAGTACTTC. Protein: CASSQDGTGVQETQYF.

This rearrangement joins TRBV6-5 to TRBJ1-1; D uncertain. Germline values: CDR1 MNHEY, CDR2 SVGAGI. The CDR3 extends over 14 amino acids. V was clipped by 6 bases and J by 1 base, with 12 bases between them. The CDR3 sequence: CASRPPQKNTEAFF. The CDR3 DNA reads as TGTGCCAGCAGACCCCCACAGAAGAACACTGAAGCTTTCTTT.

This clone was seen only once. This sample also contains other DNA sequences that code for the same CDR3. This chain connects TRBV27 to TRBJ1-5, with 8 bases aligning to TRBD1. CDR1 and CDR2 from the germline V gene are MNHEY and SMNVEV (reference sequence). J gave up 8 bases and V 6 bases, and 9 bases lay outside the gene matches. The CDR3 loop spans 14 amino acids. The DNA of the CDR3 is TGTGCCAGCAGGGATGGACAGGGACTCGAGCCCCAGCATTTT. This gives the protein CASRDGQGLEPQHF.

The CDR3 nucleotides are TGTGCCAGCAGCGTCTCCGTAGCGGCGGGAGAAGATGAGCAGTTCTTC. Amino acids: CASSVSVAAGEDEQFF. V usage is TRBV7-2 and J usage is TRBJ2-1, with 7 bases that match TRBD2. Germline CDR1 is SGHTA and CDR2 is FQGNSA. This CDR3 is 16 amino acids long. J was trimmed by 8 bases and V by 5 bases; bases with no gene match: 15.

The CDR3 DNA reads as TGTGCCAGCAGTCGGGACAGGGGGCAAGATTCACCCCTCCACTTT. The encoded protein is CASSRDRGQDSPLHF. V and J are TRBV28 and TRBJ1-6; TRBD1 matches 12 bases. The germline CDR1 and CDR2 sequences are MDHEN and SYDVKM. This CDR3 is 15 amino acids long. V shed 5 bases, J shed 8 bases, and the junction held 4 bases outside the gene matches.

This chain links TRBV6-5 with TRBJ1-1; 9 nucleotides match TRBD1. CDR3 length: 14 residues. V was pared by 4 bases and J by 6 bases, with 6 bases of the junction left unmatched. Germline V gene data show CDR1 as MNHEY and CDR2 as SVGAGI. The CDR3 DNA sequence: TGTGCCAGCAGTTTACAGGGGGCAGTGCCTGAAGCTTTCTTT. Protein product: CASSLQGAVPEAFF.

The V gene is TRBV2, the J gene TRBJ2-1; TRBD1 is a possible D gene (5 bases). The germline V and J ends were trimmed by 0 bases and 9 bases, with 15 bases remaining between them. CDR1 is SNHLY and CDR2 is FYNNEI in the germline V gene. The CDR3 covers 15 residues. CDR3 in DNA: TGTGCCAGCAGTGAAGCAGGTCAGGGTGGGATTGAGCAGTTCTTC. This gives the protein CASSEAGQGGIEQFF. Based on the CDR3 plus reference TRBV2 and TRBJ2-1, the full variable domain is EPEVTQTPSHQVTQMGQEVILRCVPISNHLYFYWYRQILGQKVEFLVSFYNNEISEKSEIFDDQFSVERPDGSNFTLKIRSTKLEDSAMYFCASSEAGQGGIEQFFGPGTRLTVL.

The chain couples TRBV28 to TRBJ1-1, with D tentatively TRBD1 (5 bases). The length of the CDR3 is 14 residues. Trimming removed 4 bases from V and 8 bases from J, with 17 bases in between. Germline lookup yields CDR1 MDHEN and CDR2 SYDVKM. As DNA, the CDR3 is TGTGCCAGCAGTTCGACCGCCGGACGGGGGGAAGCTTTCTTT. Protein: CASSSTAGRGEAFF.

This chain links TRBV29-1 with TRBJ1-1; TRBD1 aligns across 7 bases. J was trimmed by 5 bases and V by 2 bases; bases with no gene match: 8. The CDR3 contains 14 residues. Germline V gene sequence: CDR1 SQVTM, CDR2 ANQGSEA. In DNA form, the CDR3 reads TGCAGCGTTGAACAGCTAGGGGGCCGGACTGAAGCTTTCTTT. The encoded protein is CSVEQLGGRTEAFF.

V is TRBV6-1 and J is TRBJ1-1; 8 bases line up with TRBD1. The germline gives CDR1 MNHNS, CDR2 SASEGT. The CDR3 spans 15 residues. The ends lost 2 bases at V and 5 bases at J; junction bases unmatched: 7. CDR3 in amino acids: CASSEYTGQVTEAFF. CDR3 DNA sequence: TGTGCCAGCAGTGAATACACGGGACAGGTGACTGAAGCTTTCTTT.

The chain couples TRBV28 to TRBJ2-5; TRBD2 is a possible D gene (6 bases). The J call may be faulty, since TRBJ2-7 better matches the DNA end. Germline CDR1 and CDR2: MDHEN and SYDVKM. This CDR3 region has 17 residues. The CDR3 loop reads CASSLYGALWRGGEQYF. Here the CDR3 DNA reads TGTGCCAGCAGTTTATATGGGGCCCTTTGGAGGGGTGGCGAGCAGTACTTC.

This sequence joins TRBV6-5 and TRBJ2-5, with D tentatively TRBD1 (5 bases). The CDR3 extends over 15 amino acids. From germline, CDR1 is MNHEY and CDR2 SVGAGI. Between the trimmed V and J ends, which lost 2 bases and 5 bases, there was a span of 15 bases. CDR3 bases: TGTGCCAGCAGTTACAGCCCGGCAGGGATGGAGACCCAGTACTTC. Protein: CASSYSPAGMETQYF.

This rearrangement joins TRBV21-1 to TRBJ1-1; the D call TRBD1 from the table was never checked on the DNA. TRBV21-1 is described as a pseudogene. The CDR3 sequence is 16 residues long. CDR3 nucleotide sequence: TGTGCCAGCAGCAAAGCGGGGGACAGCCTGAACACTGAAGCTTTCTTT. Translating gives CASSKAGDSLNTEAFF.

The gene calls are TRBV30 and TRBJ2-5; the match to TRBD2 covers 8 bases. CDR3 length: 14 amino acids. V dropped 4 bases and J dropped 5; count of bases not matched to a gene: 9. Per the germline V gene, CDR1 is GTSNPN and CDR2 is SVGIG (reference sequence). CDR3 DNA sequence: TGTGCCTGGACGGAAGCGGGAGTACGGGAGACCCAGTACTTC. Translated: CAWTEAGVRETQYF.

A word on this clone: The same CDR3 is also encoded by other DNA sequences in this sample. The genes are TRBV2 and TRBJ1-4; 9 bases match TRBD1. Trimming at V came to 6 bases and at J to 4 bases, leaving 3 bases not matched to a gene. CDR3 length equals 14 residues. Germline lookup yields CDR1 SNHLY and CDR2 FYNNEI. The DNA for the CDR3 is TGTGCCAGCAGGGGGACAGGGCATAATGAAAAACTGTTTTTT. The encoded protein is CASRGTGHNEKLFF. Variable domain in full (rest from reference TRBV2 and TRBJ1-4): EPEVTQTPSHQVTQMGQEVILRCVPISNHLYFYWYRQILGQKVEFLVSFYNNEISEKSEIFDDQFSVERPDGSNFTLKIRSTKLEDSAMYFCASRGTGHNEKLFFGSGTQLSVL.

This clone has a handful of counts. This sequence joins TRBV27 and TRBJ1-6; TRBD1 matches at 7 bases. Germline trimming cut 6 bases from V and 6 bases from J; bases unmatched to any gene: 5. There are 14 residues in the CDR3. In germline, CDR1 is MNHEY, CDR2 SMNVEV (reference sequence). The CDR3 nucleotides are TGTGCCAGCAGCCCCGGGACAGCTAATTCACCCCTCCACTTT. This encodes CASSPGTANSPLHF.

V gene TRBV27 combines with J gene TRBJ2-1, with 12 bases identical to TRBD2. V was clipped by 4 bases and J by 3 bases; unmatched bases: 4. CDR3 length equals 16 residues. From germline, CDR1 is MNHEY and CDR2 SMNVEV (reference sequence). CDR3 loop: CASSSSGGAGYNEQFF. The CDR3 nucleotides are TGTGCCAGCAGTTCTAGCGGGGGGGCTGGCTACAATGAGCAGTTCTTC.

The rearrangement links TRBV19 to TRBJ1-5; TRBD1 is a possible D gene (5 bases). Deletions cut 9 bases from V and 3 bases from J, with 12 bases between. The CDR3 consists of 13 residues. CDR1 LNHDA and CDR2 SQIVND come from the germline V gene (reference sequence). The CDR3 bases are TGTGCCAGCAAAAACAGGTTCAATCAGCCCCAGCATTTT. Translating gives CASKNRFNQPQHF.

V is TRBV2 and J is TRBJ1-1; 8 bases are a match to TRBD1. Germline V gene lookup returns CDR1 SNHLY and CDR2 FYNNEI. V lost 5 bases and J lost 9; bases outside the gene matches: 14. The CDR3 extends over 15 amino acids. CDR3 sequence (DNA): TGTGCCAGCAGTCCGCTTATCGGGACAGGAGAACAAGCTTTCTTT. Protein: CASSPLIGTGEQAFF.

The chain joins TRBV19 to TRBJ1-1; weak D call: TRBD1 (5 bases). CDR1 is LNHDA and CDR2 is SQIVND in the germline V gene (reference sequence). V lost 1 base, J lost 0 bases, and 12 bases lay in between. The CDR3 loop spans 16 amino acids. The CDR3 loop is CASSIAFQDMNTEAFF. The DNA of the CDR3 is TGTGCCAGTAGTATAGCTTTCCAGGACATGAACACTGAAGCTTTCTTT.

The chain employs TRBV10-3 and TRBJ1-1, with a weak D call TRBD1 (6 bases). Trimming left V 3 bases short and J 1 base short, with 12 bases between. Per the germline V gene, CDR1 is ENHRY and CDR2 is SYGVKD. The CDR3 covers 15 residues. CDR3 sequence reads: CAISERGDKNTEAFF. CDR3 nucleotides: TGTGCCATCAGTGAAAGAGGGGACAAGAACACTGAAGCTTTCTTT.

The rearrangement uses TRBV4-1 and TRBJ2-3, with TRBD1 matching over 8 bases. V gave up 0 bases and J gave up 2 bases; unmatched junction bases: 7. CDR1 MGHRA and CDR2 YSYEKL come from the germline V gene. This CDR3 spans 17 amino acids. CDR3 DNA: TGCGCCAGCAGCCAAGATTTGACAGGGGAATTCACAGATACGCAGTATTTT. Translation: CASSQDLTGEFTDTQYF.

The J gene is TRBJ2-5, the V gene TRBV7-2; D may be TRBD2 (5 bases). Germline V gives CDR1 SGHTA, CDR2 FQGNSA. The CDR3 is 12 amino acids. V lost 2 bases to trimming and J lost 4 bases, with 5 bases between them. CDR3 bases: TGTGCCAGCAGCTTACGGGGAGAGACCCAGTACTTC. Amino acid sequence: CASSLRGETQYF. The whole variable domain, filled in from reference TRBV7-2 and TRBJ2-5, reads GAGVSQSPSNKVTEKGKDVELRCDPISGHTALYWYRQSLGQGLEFLIYFQGNSAPDKSGLPSDRFSAERTGGSVSTLTIQRTQQEDSAVYLCASSLRGETQYFGPGTRLLVL.

V gene TRBV30 combines with J gene TRBJ2-3; D is perhaps TRBD1 (5 bases). Germline loops: CDR1 GTSNPN, CDR2 SVGIG (reference sequence). This CDR3 comprises 11 residues. V was pared by 1 base and J by 9 bases, with 8 bases between. The CDR3 sequence: CAWSGTSTQYF. In DNA form, the CDR3 reads TGTGCCTGGAGTGGGACATCCACGCAGTATTTT.

The chain employs TRBV6-5 and TRBJ1-2; 10 bases agree with TRBD1. Germline-derived CDR1 and CDR2 are MNHEY and SVGAGI. The CDR3 is made up of 14 amino acids. Germline trimming cut 11 bases from V and 2 bases from J; bases unmatched to any gene: 8. The CDR3 sequence: CASHPGQGNYGYTF. The CDR3 nucleotides read TGTGCCTCCCATCCGGGACAGGGGAACTATGGCTACACCTTC.

CDR3 loop: CSVDNRRNTEAFF. CDR3 in DNA: TGCAGCGTTGATAACAGACGGAACACTGAAGCTTTCTTT. The chain is built from TRBV29-1 and TRBJ1-1; D is uncertain. The CDR3 has 13 residues. Germline V gene data show CDR1 as SQVTM and CDR2 as ANQGSEA. V lost 3 bases to trimming and J lost 1 base, with 9 bases between them.

The chain has TRBV5-6 and TRBJ2-7; 9 bases are a match to TRBD1. CDR3 length: 15 amino acids. The ends lost 1 base at V and 2 bases at J; junction bases unmatched: 4. CDR1 and CDR2 from the germline V gene are SGHDT and YYEEEE. The CDR3 nucleotides are TGTGCCAGCAGCTTGTGGGACAGGGTCGCCTACGAGCAGTACTTC. The encoded protein is CASSLWDRVAYEQYF. Based on the CDR3 plus reference TRBV5-6 and TRBJ2-7, the full variable domain is DAGVTQSPTHLIKTRGQQVTLRCSPKSGHDTVSWYQQALGQGPQFIFQYYEEEERQRGNFPDRFSGHQFPNYSSELNVNALLLGDSALYLCASSLWDRVAYEQYFGPGTRLTVT.

The chain employs TRBV7-9 and TRBJ2-1; 13 bases match TRBD2. The germline V gene encodes CDR1 SEHNR and CDR2 FQNEAQ (reference sequence). This CDR3 is built from 16 residues. Germline trimming cut 4 bases from V and 7 bases from J; bases unmatched to any gene: 7. The DNA of the CDR3 is TGTGCCAGCAGCTCCAGGACTAGCGGGAGTTTTAATGAGCAGTTCTTC. Encoded protein: CASSSRTSGSFNEQFF.

The chain recombines TRBV7-6 with TRBJ2-2, with 8 bases that match TRBD1. V was pared by 4 bases and J by 6 bases, with 22 bases of the junction left unmatched. CDR3 length: 20 residues. Germline V gene data show CDR1 as SGHVS and CDR2 as FNYEAQ. CDR3 sequence: CASSSPQGTGGRGGSGELFF. The CDR3 DNA reads TGTGCCAGCAGCTCACCTCAAGGAACAGGGGGGCGCGGAGGTTCCGGGGAGCTGTTTTTT.

The rearrangement links TRBV5-6 to TRBJ2-7, with 7 bases matching TRBD2. The CDR3 runs to 16 residues. Germline trimming cut 1 base from V and 4 bases from J; bases unmatched to any gene: 11. Per the germline V gene, CDR1 is SGHDT and CDR2 is YYEEEE. The CDR3 loop reads CASSLFSPGLQYEQYF. CDR3 nucleotide sequence: TGTGCCAGCAGCTTGTTCAGCCCGGGACTACAGTACGAGCAGTACTTC.